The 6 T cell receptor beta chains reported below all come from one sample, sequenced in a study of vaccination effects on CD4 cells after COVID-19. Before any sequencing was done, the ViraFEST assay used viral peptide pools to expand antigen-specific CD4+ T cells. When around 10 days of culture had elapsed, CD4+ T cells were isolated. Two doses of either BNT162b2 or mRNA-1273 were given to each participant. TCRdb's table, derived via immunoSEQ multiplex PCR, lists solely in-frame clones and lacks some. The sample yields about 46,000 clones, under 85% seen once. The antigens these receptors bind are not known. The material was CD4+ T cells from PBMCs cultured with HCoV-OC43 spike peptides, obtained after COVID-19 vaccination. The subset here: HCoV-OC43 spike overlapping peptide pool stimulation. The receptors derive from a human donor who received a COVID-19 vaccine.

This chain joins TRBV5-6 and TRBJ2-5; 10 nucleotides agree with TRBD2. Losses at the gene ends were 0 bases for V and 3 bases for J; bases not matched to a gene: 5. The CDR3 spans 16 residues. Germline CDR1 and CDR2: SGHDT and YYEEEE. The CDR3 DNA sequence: TGTGCCAGCAGCTTGGGGTTTGGGACTAGCGAAGAGACCCAGTACTTC. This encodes CASSLGFGTSEETQYF.

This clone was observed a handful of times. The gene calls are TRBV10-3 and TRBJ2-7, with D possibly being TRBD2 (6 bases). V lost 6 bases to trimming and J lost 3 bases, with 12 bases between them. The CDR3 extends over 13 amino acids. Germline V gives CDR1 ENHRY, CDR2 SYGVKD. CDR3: CAIRPGDVYEQYF. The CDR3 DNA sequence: TGTGCCATCAGGCCGGGAGACGTCTACGAGCAGTACTTC.

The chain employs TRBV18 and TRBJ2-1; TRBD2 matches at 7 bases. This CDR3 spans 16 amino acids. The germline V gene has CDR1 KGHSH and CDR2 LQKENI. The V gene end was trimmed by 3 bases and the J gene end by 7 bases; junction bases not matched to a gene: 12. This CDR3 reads CASSPGPGLVRNEQFF. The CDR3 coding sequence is TGTGCCAGCTCACCGGGGCCCGGACTAGTTCGGAATGAGCAGTTCTTC.

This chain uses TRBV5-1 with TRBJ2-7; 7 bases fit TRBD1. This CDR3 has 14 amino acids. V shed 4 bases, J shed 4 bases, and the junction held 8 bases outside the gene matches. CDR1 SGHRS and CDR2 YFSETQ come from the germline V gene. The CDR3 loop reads CASSQGQRRYEQYF. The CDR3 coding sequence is TGCGCCAGCAGCCAGGGACAGAGACGTTACGAGCAGTACTTC. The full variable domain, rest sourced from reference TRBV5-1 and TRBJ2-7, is KAGVTQTPRYLIKTRGQQVTLSCSPISGHRSVSWYQQTPGQGLQFLFEYFSETQRNKGNFPGRFSGRQFSNSRSEMNVSTLELGDSALYLCASSQGQRRYEQYFGPGTRLTVT.

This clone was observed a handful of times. The CDR3 spells CASKPGGSNQPQHF. The CDR3 nucleotides read TGTGCCAGCAAACCAGGGGGCAGCAATCAGCCCCAGCATTTT. The J gene is TRBJ1-5, the V gene TRBV2, with 8 bases that match TRBD1. This CDR3 is 14 amino acids long. V lost 7 bases to trimming and J lost 1 base; unmatched junction nucleotides: 3. Germline V gene lookup returns CDR1 SNHLY and CDR2 FYNNEI.

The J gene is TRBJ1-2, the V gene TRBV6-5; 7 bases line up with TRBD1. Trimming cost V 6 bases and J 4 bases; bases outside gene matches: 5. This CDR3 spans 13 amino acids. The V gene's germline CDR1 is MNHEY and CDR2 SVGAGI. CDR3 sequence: CASRVGQSYGYTF. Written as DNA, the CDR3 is TGTGCCAGCAGAGTGGGACAGAGCTATGGCTACACCTTC.